These 14 T cell receptor beta chains were all obtained from the same sample, sequenced in a study of shared clonotypes between healthy human individuals (dated by TCRdb to about 2020). Libraries were built with the immunoSEQ multiplex PCR assay. TCRdb retrieved this table from immuneACCESS and kept in-frame rearrangements only. Not all clones are present; in checked studies, unresolved V genes account for under half, and no reason is known for the remainder. The sample yields 2.3 million or so clones; roughly 93% were counted once. In total, the top ten clones hold 0.39% of the sample. Material for sequencing was naive CD4+ T cells from PBMCs. This sample's cell subset or site label indicates: CD45RA+ positively selected. These receptors were taken from a man younger than 35 in good health. Some clones in this sample may be carry-over from other donors' samples.

The gene calls are TRBV9 and TRBJ2-1; 11 bases are shared with TRBD2. This CDR3 has 16 residues. The germline CDR1 and CDR2 sequences are SGDLS and YYNGEE. The ends lost 3 bases at V and 2 bases at J; junction bases unmatched: 4. The DNA for the CDR3 is TGTGCCAGCAGCGGACCGGGACTAGCGGCCTACAATGAGCAGTTCTTC. As protein: CASSGPGLAAYNEQFF.

The rearrangement uses TRBV5-4 and TRBJ2-5; TRBD2 agrees at 11 bases. CDR1 is SGHNT and CDR2 is YYREEE in the germline V gene (reference sequence). There are 15 residues in the CDR3. Germline trimming cut 5 bases from V and 4 bases from J; bases unmatched to any gene: 7. CDR3 DNA sequence: TGTGCCAGCAGGTTAGCGGGAGGGCCTCGAGAGACCCAGTACTTC. Translating gives CASRLAGGPRETQYF.

This clone was found once. The chain joins TRBV28 to TRBJ2-7, with 12 bases fitting TRBD2. From germline, CDR1 is MDHEN and CDR2 SYDVKM. This CDR3 comprises 16 residues. V lost 5 bases, J lost 4 bases, and 9 bases stayed unmatched. CDR3: CASSIPLGTSGYEQYF. DNA of the CDR3: TGTGCCAGCAGTATACCACTGGGGACTAGCGGGTACGAGCAGTACTTC.

The chain links TRBV4-1 to TRBJ2-5; TRBD1 matches at 7 bases. CDR1 is MGHRA, CDR2 YSYEKL, per germline. Germline trimming cut 5 bases from V and 4 bases from J; bases unmatched to any gene: 16. The CDR3 contains 17 residues. CDR3 coding DNA: TGCGCCAGCAGCGGGCACAGGGGCAGAACGTTCATAGAGACCCAGTACTTC. This translates into CASSGHRGRTFIETQYF.

About this clone itself: The sample has other DNA sequences that encode this CDR3 too. The chain couples TRBV20-1 to TRBJ2-3; no reliable D call. V was pared by 1 base and J by 4 bases, with 3 bases between. The germline CDR1 and CDR2 sequences are DFQATT and SNEGSKA (reference sequence). This CDR3 contains 11 residues. CDR3: CSARVPDTQYF. The CDR3 DNA reads TGCAGTGCTAGAGTTCCAGATACGCAGTATTTT.

The chain carries TRBV29-1 and TRBJ2-5, with 12 bases fitting TRBD1. The CDR3 totals 15 residues. Looked up from germline, CDR1 is SQVTM and CDR2 is ANQGSEA. The V segment lost 6 bases and the J segment 5 bases; nucleotides outside the gene matches: 10. The CDR3 here is CSVDPGQGARETQYF. The CDR3 nucleotides are TGCAGCGTCGACCCGGGACAGGGGGCTCGGGAGACCCAGTACTTC.

The gene calls are TRBV5-4 and TRBJ2-3; TRBD2 matches 9 bases. Germline-derived CDR1 and CDR2 are SGHNT and YYREEE (reference sequence). V lost 4 bases and J lost 2; bases outside the gene matches: 8. This CDR3 comprises 16 residues. In DNA form, the CDR3 reads TGTGCCAGCAGCGTAGGGACTAGCCGCATCACAGATACGCAGTATTTT. It yields the protein CASSVGTSRITDTQYF.

The chain has TRBV7-2 and TRBJ2-7; no reliable D call. The germline V and J ends were trimmed by 5 bases and 0 bases, with 14 bases remaining between them. The CDR3 runs to 15 residues. Germline CDR1 reads SGHTA; CDR2 reads FQGNSA. The CDR3 here is CASSLSDHDSYEQYF. In nucleotides, the CDR3 is TGTGCCAGCAGCCTCTCAGATCACGACTCCTACGAGCAGTACTTC.

This chain connects TRBV28 to TRBJ1-4; weak D call: TRBD1 (5 bases). The germline gives CDR1 MDHEN, CDR2 SYDVKM. CDR3 length: 15 amino acids. Deletions cut 6 bases from V and 8 bases from J, with 19 bases between. In DNA form, the CDR3 reads TGTGCCAGCAGCCGCCGGGACCGGCTTTACGAAAAACTGTTTTTT. Residues: CASSRRDRLYEKLFF.

Note on this clone: Other DNA sequences from this sample encode an identical CDR3 as well. This chain joins TRBV2 and TRBJ2-3; 11 bases agree with TRBD2. There are 15 residues in the CDR3. Germline loops: CDR1 SNHLY, CDR2 FYNNEI. V trimming: 6 bases; J trimming: 0 bases; junction bases outside the gene matches: 2. CDR3 in DNA: TGTGCCAGCAGCGGGACTAGCGGAAGCACAGATACGCAGTATTTT. It codes for CASSGTSGSTDTQYF. Variable domain in full (rest from reference TRBV2 and TRBJ2-3): EPEVTQTPSHQVTQMGQEVILRCVPISNHLYFYWYRQILGQKVEFLVSFYNNEISEKSEIFDDQFSVERPDGSNFTLKIRSTKLEDSAMYFCASSGTSGSTDTQYFGPGTRLTVL.

The chain couples TRBV6-1 to TRBJ2-7; D not resolved. Germline V lookup: CDR1 MNHNS, CDR2 SASEGT. CDR3 length: 14 amino acids. CDR3 in amino acids: CATQNLGRLYEQYF. In DNA form, the CDR3 reads TGTGCTACGCAAAACTTGGGCAGGCTCTACGAGCAGTACTTC.

This chain joins TRBV30 and TRBJ2-3, with 14 positions matching TRBD2. Germline CDR1 reads GTSNPN; CDR2 reads SVGIG (reference sequence). This CDR3 is built from 17 residues. J gave up 1 base and V 5 bases, and 8 bases lay outside the gene matches. In nucleotides, the CDR3 is TGTGCCTGGGCACGGGGACTAGCGGGAGTGCGCACAGATACGCAGTATTTT. Protein sequence: CAWARGLAGVRTDTQYF.

The chain employs TRBV30 and TRBJ1-4; 9 bases fit TRBD1. V gave up 3 bases and J gave up 8 bases; unmatched junction bases: 7. The CDR3 loop spans 14 amino acids. The germline gives CDR1 GTSNPN, CDR2 SVGIG (reference sequence). The CDR3 region has the DNA TGTGCCTGGAGGCCACAGGGGGCCGGGGAAAAACTGTTTTTT. This translates into CAWRPQGAGEKLFF.

As for this clone: This sample includes further DNA sequences coding for the same CDR3. V and J are TRBV5-1 and TRBJ2-3; D is possibly TRBD2 (5 bases). V lost 5 bases and J 0 bases, leaving 7 bases between the germline ends. Germline assignment: CDR1 SGHRS and CDR2 YFSETQ. The CDR3 has 13 amino acids. CDR3 DNA sequence: TGCGCCAGCAGTGGCGGGAGCACAGATACGCAGTATTTT. As protein: CASSGGSTDTQYF.